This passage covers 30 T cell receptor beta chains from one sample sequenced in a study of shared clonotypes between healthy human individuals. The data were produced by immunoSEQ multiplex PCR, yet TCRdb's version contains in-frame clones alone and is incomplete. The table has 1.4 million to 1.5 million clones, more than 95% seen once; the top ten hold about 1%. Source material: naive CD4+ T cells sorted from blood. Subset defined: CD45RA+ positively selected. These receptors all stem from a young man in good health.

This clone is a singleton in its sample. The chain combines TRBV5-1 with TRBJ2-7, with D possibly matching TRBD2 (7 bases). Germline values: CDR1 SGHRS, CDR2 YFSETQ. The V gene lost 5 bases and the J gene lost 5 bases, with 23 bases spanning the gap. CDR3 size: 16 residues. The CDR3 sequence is CASRGGVASMIHEQYF. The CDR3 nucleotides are TGCGCCAGCAGAGGGGGGGTGGCTAGCATGATCCACGAGCAGTACTTC.

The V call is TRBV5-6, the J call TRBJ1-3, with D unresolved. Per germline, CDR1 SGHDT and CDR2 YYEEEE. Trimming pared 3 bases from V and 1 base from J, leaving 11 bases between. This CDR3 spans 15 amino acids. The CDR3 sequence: CASSYGPSSGNTIYF. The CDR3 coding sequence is TGTGCCAGCAGCTACGGTCCGTCTTCTGGAAACACCATATATTTT. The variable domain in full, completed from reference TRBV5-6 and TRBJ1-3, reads DAGVTQSPTHLIKTRGQQVTLRCSPKSGHDTVSWYQQALGQGPQFIFQYYEEEERQRGNFPDRFSGHQFPNYSSELNVNALLLGDSALYLCASSYGPSSGNTIYFGEGSWLTVV.

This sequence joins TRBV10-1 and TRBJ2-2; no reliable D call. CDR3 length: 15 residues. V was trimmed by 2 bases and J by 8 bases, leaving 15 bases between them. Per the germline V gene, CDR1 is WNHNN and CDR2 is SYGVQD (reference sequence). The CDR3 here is CASSEGPISSGELFF. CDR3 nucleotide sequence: TGCGCCAGCAGTGAGGGACCCATTTCATCGGGGGAGCTGTTTTTT.

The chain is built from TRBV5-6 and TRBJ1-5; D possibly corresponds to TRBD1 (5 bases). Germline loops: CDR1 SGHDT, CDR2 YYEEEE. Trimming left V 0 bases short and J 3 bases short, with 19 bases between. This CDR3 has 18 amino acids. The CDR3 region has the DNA TGTGCCAGCAGCTTGGATCCAAGGATCGTGGGGCTCAATCAGCCCCAGCATTTT. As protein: CASSLDPRIVGLNQPQHF.

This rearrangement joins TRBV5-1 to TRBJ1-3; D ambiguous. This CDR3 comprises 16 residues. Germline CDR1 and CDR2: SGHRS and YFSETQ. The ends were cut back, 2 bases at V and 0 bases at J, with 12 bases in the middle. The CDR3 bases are TGCGCCAGCAGCTTAGAAGGTAGCAGCTCTGGAAACACCATATATTTT. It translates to CASSLEGSSSGNTIYF.

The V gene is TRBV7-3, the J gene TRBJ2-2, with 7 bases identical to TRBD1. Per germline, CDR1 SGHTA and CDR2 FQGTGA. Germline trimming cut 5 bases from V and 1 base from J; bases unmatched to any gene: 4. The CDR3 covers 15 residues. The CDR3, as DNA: TGTGCCAGCAGCGTGGGGACAGAGAACACCGGGGAGCTGTTTTTT. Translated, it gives CASSVGTENTGELFF. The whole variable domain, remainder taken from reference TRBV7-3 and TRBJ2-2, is GAGVSQTPSNKVTEKGKYVELRCDPISGHTALYWYRQSLGQGPEFLIYFQGTGAADDSGLPNDRFFAVRPEGSVSTLKIQRTERGDSAVYLCASSVGTENTGELFFGEGSRLTVL.

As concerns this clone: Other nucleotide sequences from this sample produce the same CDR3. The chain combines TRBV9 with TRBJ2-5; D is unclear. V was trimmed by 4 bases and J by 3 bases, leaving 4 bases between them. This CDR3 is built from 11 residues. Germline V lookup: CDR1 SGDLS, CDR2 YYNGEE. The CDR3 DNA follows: TGTGCCAGCAGCCGAGAAGAGACCCAGTACTTC. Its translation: CASSREETQYF.

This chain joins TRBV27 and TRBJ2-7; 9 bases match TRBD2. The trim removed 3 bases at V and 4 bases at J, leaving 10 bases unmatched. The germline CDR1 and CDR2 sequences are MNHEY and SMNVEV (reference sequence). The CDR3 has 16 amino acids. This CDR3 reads CASSFLVSGGPYEQYF. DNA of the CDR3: TGTGCCAGCAGTTTTCTTGTTAGCGGGGGACCTTACGAGCAGTACTTC.

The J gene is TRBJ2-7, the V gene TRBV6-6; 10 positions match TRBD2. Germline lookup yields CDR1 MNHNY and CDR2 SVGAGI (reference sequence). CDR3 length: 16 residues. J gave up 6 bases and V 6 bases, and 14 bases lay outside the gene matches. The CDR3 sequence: CASSPRSGRAWGEQYF. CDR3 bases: TGTGCCAGCAGCCCCCGGAGCGGGAGGGCCTGGGGCGAGCAGTACTTC.

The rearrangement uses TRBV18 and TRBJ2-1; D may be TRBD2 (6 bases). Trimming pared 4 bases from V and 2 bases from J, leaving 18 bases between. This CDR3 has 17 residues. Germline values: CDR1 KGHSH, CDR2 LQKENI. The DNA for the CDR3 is TGTGCCAGCTCACTAAATCCCTCGGGAGTGGCCTACAATGAGCAGTTCTTC. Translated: CASSLNPSGVAYNEQFF.

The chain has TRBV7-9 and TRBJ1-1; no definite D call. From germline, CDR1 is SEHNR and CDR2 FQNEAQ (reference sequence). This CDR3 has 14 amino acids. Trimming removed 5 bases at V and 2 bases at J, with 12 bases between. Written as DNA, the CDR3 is TGTGCCAGCAGCCAAGATAAACGTAACACTGAAGCTTTCTTT. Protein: CASSQDKRNTEAFF. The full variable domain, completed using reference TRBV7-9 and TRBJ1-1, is DTGVSQNPRHKITKRGQNVTFRCDPISEHNRLYWYRQTLGQGPEFLTYFQNEAQLEKSRLLSDRFSAERPKGSFSTLEIQRTEQGDSAMYLCASSQDKRNTEAFFGQGTRLTVV.

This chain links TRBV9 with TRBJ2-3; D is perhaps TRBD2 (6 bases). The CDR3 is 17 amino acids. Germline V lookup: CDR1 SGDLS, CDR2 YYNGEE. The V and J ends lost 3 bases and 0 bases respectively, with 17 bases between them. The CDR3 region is CASSDGGRTPSTDTQYF. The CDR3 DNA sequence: TGTGCCAGCAGCGATGGGGGGAGGACACCCAGCACAGATACGCAGTATTTT.

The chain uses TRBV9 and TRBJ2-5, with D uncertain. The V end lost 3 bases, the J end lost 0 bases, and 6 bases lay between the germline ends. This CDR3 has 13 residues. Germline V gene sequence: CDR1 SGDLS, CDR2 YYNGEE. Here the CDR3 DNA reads TGTGCCAGCAGCGGCGCTGACCAAGAGACCCAGTACTTC. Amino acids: CASSGADQETQYF.

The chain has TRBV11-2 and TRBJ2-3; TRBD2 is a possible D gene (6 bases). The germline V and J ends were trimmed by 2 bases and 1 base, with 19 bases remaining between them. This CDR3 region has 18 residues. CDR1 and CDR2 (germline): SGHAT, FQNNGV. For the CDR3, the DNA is TGTGCCAGCAGCTTATTTCTCTCCCGACTAGGCCGCACAGATACGCAGTATTTT. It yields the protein CASSLFLSRLGRTDTQYF.

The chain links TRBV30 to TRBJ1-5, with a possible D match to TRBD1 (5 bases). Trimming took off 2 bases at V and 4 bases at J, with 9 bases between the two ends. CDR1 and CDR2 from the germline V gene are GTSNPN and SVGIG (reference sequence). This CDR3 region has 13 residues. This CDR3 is CAWSPAGNQPQHF. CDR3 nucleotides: TGTGCCTGGAGTCCGGCAGGGAATCAGCCCCAGCATTTT.

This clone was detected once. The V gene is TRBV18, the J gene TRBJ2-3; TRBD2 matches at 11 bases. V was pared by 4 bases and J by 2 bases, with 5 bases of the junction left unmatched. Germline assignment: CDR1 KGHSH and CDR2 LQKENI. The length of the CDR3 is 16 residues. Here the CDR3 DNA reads TGTGCCAGCTCACGAGGGACTAGCGGATACACAGATACGCAGTATTTT. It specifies CASSRGTSGYTDTQYF.

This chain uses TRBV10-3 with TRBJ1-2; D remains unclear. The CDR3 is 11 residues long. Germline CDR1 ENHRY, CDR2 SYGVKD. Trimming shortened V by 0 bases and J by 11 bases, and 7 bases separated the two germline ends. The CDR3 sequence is CAISESSEYTF. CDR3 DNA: TGTGCCATCAGTGAGTCCTCGGAGTACACCTTC.

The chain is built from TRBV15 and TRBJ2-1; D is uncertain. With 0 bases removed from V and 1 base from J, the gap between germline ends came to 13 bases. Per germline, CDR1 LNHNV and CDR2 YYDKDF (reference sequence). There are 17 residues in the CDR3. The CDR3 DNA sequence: TGTGCCACCAGCAGAGATCGACTTGTGGGGTCCTACAATGAGCAGTTCTTC. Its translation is CATSRDRLVGSYNEQFF.

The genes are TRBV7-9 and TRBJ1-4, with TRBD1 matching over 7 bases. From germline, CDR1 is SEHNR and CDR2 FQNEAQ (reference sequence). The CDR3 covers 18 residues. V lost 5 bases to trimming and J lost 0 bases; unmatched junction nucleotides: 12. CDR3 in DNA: TGTGCCAGCAGCCAGCACAGGGGCACCTTTGCAACTAATGAAAAACTGTTTTTT. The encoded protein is CASSQHRGTFATNEKLFF.

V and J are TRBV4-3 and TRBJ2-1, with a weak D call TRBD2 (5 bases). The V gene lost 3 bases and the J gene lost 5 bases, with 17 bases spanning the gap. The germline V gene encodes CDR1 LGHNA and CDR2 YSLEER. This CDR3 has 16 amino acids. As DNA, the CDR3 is TGCGCCAGCAGCCAGTTGGCGGGCCCAGGTCACAATGAGCAGTTCTTC. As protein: CASSQLAGPGHNEQFF.

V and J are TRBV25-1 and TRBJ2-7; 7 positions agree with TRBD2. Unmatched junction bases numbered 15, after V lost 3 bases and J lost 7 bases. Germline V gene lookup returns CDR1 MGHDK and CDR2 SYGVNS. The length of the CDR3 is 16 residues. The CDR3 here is CASSEEGPMTSFEQYF. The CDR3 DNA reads TGTGCCAGCAGTGAGGAGGGACCGATGACTAGCTTTGAGCAGTACTTC.

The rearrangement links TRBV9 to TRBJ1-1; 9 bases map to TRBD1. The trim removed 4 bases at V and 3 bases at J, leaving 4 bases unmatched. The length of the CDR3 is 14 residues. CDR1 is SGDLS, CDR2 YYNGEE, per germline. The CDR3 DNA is TGTGCCAGCAGCCCTCGACAGGGGGACACTGAAGCTTTCTTT. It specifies CASSPRQGDTEAFF.

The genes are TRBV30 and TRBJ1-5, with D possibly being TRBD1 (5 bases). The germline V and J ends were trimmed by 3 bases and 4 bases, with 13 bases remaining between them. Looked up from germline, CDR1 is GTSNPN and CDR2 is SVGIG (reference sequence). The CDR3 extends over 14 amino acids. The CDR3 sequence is CAWSLRGLNQPQHF. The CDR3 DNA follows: TGTGCCTGGAGCCTAAGGGGTCTTAATCAGCCCCAGCATTTT.

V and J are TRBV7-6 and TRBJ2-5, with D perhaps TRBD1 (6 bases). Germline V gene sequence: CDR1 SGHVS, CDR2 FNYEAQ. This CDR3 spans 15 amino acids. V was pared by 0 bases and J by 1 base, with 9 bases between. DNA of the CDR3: TGTGCCAGCAGCTTAGCTACAGGGATCCAAGAGACCCAGTACTTC. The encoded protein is CASSLATGIQETQYF.

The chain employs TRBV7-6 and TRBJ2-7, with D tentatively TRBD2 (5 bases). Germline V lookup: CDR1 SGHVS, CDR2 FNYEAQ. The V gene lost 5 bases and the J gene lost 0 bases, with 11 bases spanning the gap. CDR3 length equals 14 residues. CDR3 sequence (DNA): TGTGCCAGCAGCGGCAATCGGGGCTCCTACGAGCAGTACTTC. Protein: CASSGNRGSYEQYF.

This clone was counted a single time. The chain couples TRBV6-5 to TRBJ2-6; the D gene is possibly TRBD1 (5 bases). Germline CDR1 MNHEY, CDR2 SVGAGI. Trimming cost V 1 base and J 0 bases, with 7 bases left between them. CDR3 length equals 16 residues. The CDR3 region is CASSYLQVSGANVLTF. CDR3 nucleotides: TGTGCCAGCAGTTACTTACAGGTCTCTGGGGCCAACGTCCTGACTTTC.

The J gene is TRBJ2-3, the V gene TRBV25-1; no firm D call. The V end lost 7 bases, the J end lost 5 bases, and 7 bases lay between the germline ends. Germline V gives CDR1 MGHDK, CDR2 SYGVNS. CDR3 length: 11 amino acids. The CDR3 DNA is TGTGCCAGCACTACAATAGATACGCAGTATTTT. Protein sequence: CASTTIDTQYF.

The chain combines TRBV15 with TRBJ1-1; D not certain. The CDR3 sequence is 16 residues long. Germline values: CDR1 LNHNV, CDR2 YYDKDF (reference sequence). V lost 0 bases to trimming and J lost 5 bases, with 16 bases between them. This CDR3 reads CATSRDYRRMGTEAFF. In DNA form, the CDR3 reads TGTGCCACCAGCAGAGATTACCGGCGGATGGGTACTGAAGCTTTCTTT.

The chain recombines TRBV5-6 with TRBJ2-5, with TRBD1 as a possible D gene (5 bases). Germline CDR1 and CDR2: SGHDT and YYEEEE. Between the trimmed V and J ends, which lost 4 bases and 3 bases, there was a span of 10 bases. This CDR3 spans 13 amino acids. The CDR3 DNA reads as TGTGCCAGCAGCCCCATGACAGAAGAGACCCAGTACTTC. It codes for CASSPMTEETQYF.

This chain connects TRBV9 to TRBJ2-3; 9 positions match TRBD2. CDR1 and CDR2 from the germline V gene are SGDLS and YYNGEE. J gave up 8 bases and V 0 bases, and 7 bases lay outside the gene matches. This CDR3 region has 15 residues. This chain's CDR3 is CASSVANSGSGTQYF. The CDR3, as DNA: TGTGCCAGCAGCGTAGCGAATAGCGGGAGCGGTACGCAGTATTTT.